These 5 T cell receptor beta chains share one sample of origin, sequenced in a study of response to subunit inactivated influenza vaccine listed by TCRdb under 2018. Library prep was done by RT-PCR. Sequencing used an Illumina HiSeq 2500. TCRdb handled the public reads itself, with Q25 trimming in fastp and clone calling in MiXCR, and kept productive beta chains. Identical CDR3 protein sequences are pooled into one entry, listed with their most common genes and DNA. The sample has 500,000 to 550,000 distinct CDR3 sequences on record, approximately 7.2% of them singletons. Less than 15% of the sample comes from the top ten. The sample here was PBMCs from blood, taken about 23 months after vaccination. These receptor sequences come from a man aged 50 to 69 who received an inactivated influenza vaccine. Donor details come from another sample of the same person, matched by shared clones.

This clonotype was observed a few times. The chain joins TRBV28 to TRBJ1-2, with D possibly TRBD1 on 6 matching bases. V lost 6 bases and J 4 bases, leaving 15 bases between the germline ends. CDR1 is MDHEN, CDR2 SYDVKM, per germline. CDR3 length equals 14 residues. The CDR3 here is CASSPTGNVYGYTF. CDR3 nucleotides: TGTGCCAGCAGCCCGACAGGAAACGTCTATGGCTACACCTTC.

This clonotype was picked up many times. The chain employs TRBV20-1 and TRBJ2-1, with a weak D call TRBD1 (5 bases). Germline V gene data show CDR1 as DFQATT and CDR2 as SNEGSKA (reference sequence). With 0 bases removed from V and 1 base from J, the gap between germline ends came to 10 bases. The CDR3 is 15 residues long. The CDR3 DNA sequence: TGCAGTGCTAGAGATCTTAGGGGTTCCTACAATGAGCAGTTCTTC. It encodes CSARDLRGSYNEQFF.

This clonotype was counted only a few times. This sequence joins TRBV20-1 and TRBJ2-1; D may match TRBD1 or TRBD2 (5 bases each). CDR1 and CDR2 (germline): DFQATT, SNEGSKA (reference sequence). Trimming stripped 4 bases from V and 7 bases from J, with 11 bases between. CDR3 length equals 12 residues. The CDR3 region is CSATRAGNEQFF. CDR3 coding DNA: TGCAGTGCTACGAGGGCAGGGAATGAGCAGTTCTTC.

This clonotype occurred many times. This chain links TRBV4-2 with TRBJ2-7; D is ambiguous. V was cut by 0 bases and J by 2 bases, with 5 bases left in between. The germline V gene has CDR1 LGHNA and CDR2 YNFKEQ. This CDR3 region has 13 residues. The CDR3 spells CASSQDLPYEQYF. The CDR3 nucleotides are TGTGCCAGCAGCCAAGATCTCCCCTACGAGCAGTACTTC.

This clonotype was observed many times. The rearrangement uses TRBV4-1 and TRBJ1-1; 7 bases are a match to TRBD1. V shed 6 bases, J shed 3 bases, and the junction held 10 bases outside the gene matches. Looked up from germline, CDR1 is MGHRA and CDR2 is YSYEKL. This CDR3 spans 15 amino acids. The CDR3, as DNA: TGCGCCAGCAGACAACCGACAGGGTCGGACACTGAAGCTTTCTTT. Translation gives CASRQPTGSDTEAFF.